The sequence of this T cell receptor (beta chain) was determined in a study of Ad26.COV2.S vaccination and SARS-CoV-2 variants. This CDR3 spans 15 amino acids. Germline CDR1 reads MNHEY; CDR2 reads SMNVEV (reference sequence). V was clipped by 4 bases and J by 3 bases; unmatched bases: 6. Treatment meaning: about 20 received Ad26.COV2.S at low or high dose, single or two shots; a few received placebo; per-sample allocation not given. The samples date from day 63 after the first vaccine or placebo injection. This clone was seen just once. What it binds is unknown. Study results and limitations: The TCR breadth and depth analyses may have produced an underestimate of total T cell responses.

Sequencing was performed with immunoSEQ multiplex PCR; in TCRdb, only in-frame clones are kept and a portion is missing. The sample lists about 330,000 clones; 85% to 90% were seen once. This chain joins TRBV27 and TRBJ1-3; TRBD1 matches at 7 bases. This specimen consisted of peripheral blood, obtained in a trial of Ad26.COV2.S vaccine versus placebo. The sequence was obtained from a person aged 18-60 years who received the Ad26.COV2.S COVID-19 vaccine or a placebo. The CDR3 DNA follows: TGTGCCAGCAGTTCCTGGACAGGCGGTGGAAACACCATATATTTT. Amino acid sequence: CASSSWTGGGNTIYF.